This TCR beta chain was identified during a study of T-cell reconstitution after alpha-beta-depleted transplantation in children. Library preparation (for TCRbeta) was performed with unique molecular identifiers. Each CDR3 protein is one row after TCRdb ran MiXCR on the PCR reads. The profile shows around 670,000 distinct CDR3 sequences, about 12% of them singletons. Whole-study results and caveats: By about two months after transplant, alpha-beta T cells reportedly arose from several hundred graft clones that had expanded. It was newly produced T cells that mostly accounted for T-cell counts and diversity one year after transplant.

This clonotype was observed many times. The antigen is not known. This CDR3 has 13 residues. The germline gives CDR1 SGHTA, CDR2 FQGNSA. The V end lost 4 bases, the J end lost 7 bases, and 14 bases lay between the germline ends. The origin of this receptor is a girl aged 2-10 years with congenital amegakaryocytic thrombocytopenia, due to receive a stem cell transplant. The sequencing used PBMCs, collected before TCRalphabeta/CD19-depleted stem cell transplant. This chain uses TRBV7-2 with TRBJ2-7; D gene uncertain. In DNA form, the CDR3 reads TGTGCCAGCAGCTCCCGCCTTGGTTGGGAGCAGTACTTC. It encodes CASSSRLGWEQYF.